The 15 T cell receptor beta chains presented below share a single source sample, sequenced in a study of CD4 T cell repertoires in COVID-19. TCRdb keeps only in-frame clones here, not all; method: immunoSEQ multiplex PCR. The table shows about 75,000 clones, with 80% to 90% occurring only once. The sample was CD4+ T cells from peripheral blood, taken after recovery from COVID-19. Receptors were obtained from a human donor who had COVID-19.

The chain uses TRBV18 and TRBJ2-7, with TRBD1 matching over 11 bases. The CDR3 length is 16 residues. Trimming cost V 5 bases and J 1 base; bases outside gene matches: 7. Germline CDR1 and CDR2: KGHSH and LQKENI. The CDR3 nucleotides are TGTGCCAGCTCATCGTTCGGACAGGGGGCATCCTACGAGCAGTACTTC. It translates to CASSSFGQGASYEQYF.

The chain uses TRBV27 and TRBJ2-7; D might be TRBD1 (6 bases). Trimming took 7 bases from V and 0 from J, leaving 13 bases between them. Per the germline V gene, CDR1 is MNHEY and CDR2 is SMNVEV (reference sequence). This CDR3 contains 14 residues. The CDR3 nucleotides read TGTGCCAGCATCGGACAGCCCTTCTCCTACGAGCAGTACTTC. The encoded protein is CASIGQPFSYEQYF.

V gene TRBV15 combines with J gene TRBJ1-1; D call uncertain. CDR3 size: 15 residues. V lost 0 bases and J 0 bases, leaving 8 bases between the germline ends. CDR1 LNHNV and CDR2 YYDKDF come from the germline V gene (reference sequence). The CDR3 DNA sequence: TGTGCCACCAGCAGAGAAATCACCTTGAACACTGAAGCTTTCTTT. It codes for CATSREITLNTEAFF. The variable domain in full, completed from reference TRBV15 and TRBJ1-1, reads DAMVIQNPRYQVTQFGKPVTLSCSQTLNHNVMYWYQQKSSQAPKLLFHYYDKDFNNEADTPDNFQSRRPNTSFCFLDIRSPGLGDTAMYLCATSREITLNTEAFFGQGTRLTVV.

The chain links TRBV10-3 to TRBJ1-3, with TRBD1 matching over 7 bases. The CDR3 loop spans 14 amino acids. Germline CDR1 reads ENHRY; CDR2 reads SYGVKD. V lost 8 bases and J lost 0; bases outside the gene matches: 4. The CDR3 loop reads CAIGGTDSGNTIYF. CDR3 nucleotide sequence: TGTGCCATCGGTGGGACAGACTCTGGAAACACCATATATTTT.

This clone was seen a single time. Other DNA sequences in this specimen translate into the identical CDR3. CDR3 sequence: CASSYDRAPYGYTF. The CDR3 DNA reads as TGTGCCAGCAGTTACGACAGGGCCCCCTATGGCTACACCTTC. This rearrangement joins TRBV6-5 to TRBJ1-2; 7 bases are shared with TRBD1. The CDR3 spans 14 residues. The germline V gene has CDR1 MNHEY and CDR2 SVGAGI. J lost 4 bases, V lost 2 bases, and 4 bases had no gene match.

This sequence joins TRBV12-3 or TRBV12-4 and TRBJ1-2; tentative D call: TRBD1 (5 bases). The CDR3 contains 12 residues. V lost 0 bases and J lost 6, with 5 bases in between. The CDR3 region has the DNA TGTGCCAGCAGTTTAGCGGGGGATGGCTACACCTTC. Its protein is CASSLAGDGYTF.

The sample holds a few counts of this clone. The chain joins TRBV5-4 to TRBJ2-3, with D hard to call. This CDR3 has 14 residues. Germline lookup yields CDR1 SGHNT and CDR2 YYREEE (reference sequence). Trimming cost V 0 bases and J 1 base, with 6 bases left between them. The CDR3 coding sequence is TGTGCCAGCAGCTTGGATACGGGCACAGATACGCAGTATTTT. As protein: CASSLDTGTDTQYF.

The chain is built from TRBV6-4 and TRBJ2-3; tentatively, D is TRBD2 (5 bases). The CDR3 contains 13 residues. V was shortened by 4 bases and J by 2 bases, with 7 bases between the two germline ends. Germline CDR1 is MRHNA and CDR2 is SNTAGT. This chain's CDR3 is CASSGGPTDTQYF. The CDR3 bases are TGTGCCAGCAGTGGCGGGCCCACAGATACGCAGTATTTT.

This chain joins TRBV19 and TRBJ2-5, with TRBD2 identical over 10 bases. Germline loops: CDR1 LNHDA, CDR2 SQIVND (reference sequence). CDR3 length: 13 residues. After removal of 10 bases from V and 4 bases from J, the junction contained 6 bases not matched to a gene. The CDR3 reads CATSGRVRETQYF. The CDR3 region has the DNA TGTGCCACCAGCGGGAGGGTCCGAGAGACCCAGTACTTC.

A single count supports this clone. The CDR3 nucleotides read TGTGCCAGCAGCTTTCAGGGAGGCCTTAGCACAGATACGCAGTATTTT. Its translation: CASSFQGGLSTDTQYF. The chain is built from TRBV5-8 and TRBJ2-3; possibly TRBD2 for D (6 bases). CDR3 length: 16 amino acids. V was clipped by 2 bases and J by 0 bases, with 13 bases between them. Germline-derived CDR1 and CDR2 are SGHTS and YDEGEE.

The chain has TRBV19 and TRBJ2-7; D might be TRBD1 or TRBD2, each matching 5 bases. CDR1 and CDR2 from the germline V gene are LNHDA and SQIVND (reference sequence). The germline V and J ends were trimmed by 3 bases and 2 bases, with 14 bases remaining between them. The CDR3 runs to 15 residues. CDR3 sequence: CASSISGTRTYEQYF. CDR3 nucleotide sequence: TGTGCCAGTAGTATTTCCGGGACGAGGACCTACGAGCAGTACTTC.

V is TRBV3-1 (or the pseudogene TRBV3-2) and J is TRBJ1-2; D gene ambiguous. Looked up from germline, CDR1 is LGHDT and CDR2 is YNNKEL (reference sequence). Trimming stripped 4 bases from V and 0 bases from J, with 12 bases between. This CDR3 spans 15 amino acids. The CDR3 DNA follows: TGTGCCAGCAGCCCCGACCCAGGCCCTAACTATGGCTACACCTTC. Residues: CASSPDPGPNYGYTF.

V usage is TRBV15 and J usage is TRBJ1-4, with 7 nucleotides matching TRBD1. CDR1 and CDR2 (germline): LNHNV, YYDKDF (reference sequence). The CDR3 runs 13 residues. V shed 3 bases and J 8 bases; nucleotides not matched to a gene: 3. As DNA, the CDR3 is TGTGCCACCAGCAGGGGGACAGCAGAAAAACTGTTTTTT. Encoded protein: CATSRGTAEKLFF.

CDR3 sequence reads: CASSQDSTSGRAQYF. The CDR3 DNA follows: TGTGCCAGCAGCCAAGATTCCACTAGCGGGAGAGCCCAGTACTTC. The rearrangement joins TRBV3-1 (or the pseudogene TRBV3-2) to TRBJ2-5, with 11 bases matching TRBD2. The V gene end was trimmed by 0 bases and the J gene end by 9 bases; junction bases not matched to a gene: 6. In germline, CDR1 is LGHDT, CDR2 YNNKEL (reference sequence). The CDR3 runs 15 residues.

This chain's CDR3 is CASSLAGAIVGELFF. CDR3 bases: TGTGCCAGCAGCTTAGCGGGGGCAATTGTCGGGGAGCTGTTTTTT. This sequence joins TRBV7-8 and TRBJ2-2; tentative D call: TRBD1 (6 bases). Germline assignment: CDR1 SGHVS and CDR2 FQNEAQ. CDR3 length: 15 amino acids. Trimming cost V 0 bases and J 7 bases, with 12 bases left between them.